The 32 T cell receptor beta chains below all came from one sample that was sequenced in a study of blood T cell repertoires in COVID-19. Sequencing was performed with immunoSEQ multiplex PCR; in TCRdb, only in-frame clones are kept and a portion is missing. The data contain some 120,000 clones, 80% of them singletons. Sequencing input: peripheral blood. These receptors were obtained from a human donor in a cohort sampled during active COVID-19.

J is TRBJ2-7 and V is TRBV6-2 or TRBV6-3, with TRBD2 identical over 9 bases. The trim removed 0 bases at V and 5 bases at J, leaving 5 bases unmatched. This CDR3 comprises 15 residues. CDR1 is MNHEY and CDR2 is SVGEGT in the germline V gene. The CDR3: CASSYSPLAGNEQYF. In nucleotides, the CDR3 is TGTGCCAGCAGTTACTCTCCCCTAGCGGGAAACGAGCAGTACTTC.

V is TRBV19 and J is TRBJ2-1; tentatively, D is TRBD1 (6 bases). CDR1 and CDR2 (germline): LNHDA, SQIVND (reference sequence). V was trimmed by 5 bases and J by 5 bases, leaving 16 bases between them. The CDR3 has 15 residues. The CDR3 protein is CASSLRQVGDNEQFF. CDR3 nucleotides: TGTGCCAGTAGTCTCCGACAGGTGGGGGACAATGAGCAGTTCTTC. Complete variable domain (other parts from reference TRBV19 and TRBJ2-1): DGGITQSPKYLFRKEGQNVTLSCEQNLNHDAMYWYRQDPGQGLRLIYYSQIVNDFQKGDIAEGYSVSREKKESFPLTVTSAQKNPTAFYLCASSLRQVGDNEQFFGPGTRLTVL.

The chain carries TRBV28 and TRBJ2-1; weak D call: TRBD1 (5 bases). This CDR3 region has 14 residues. The germline V and J ends were trimmed by 5 bases and 0 bases, with 8 bases remaining between them. CDR1 and CDR2 (germline): MDHEN, SYDVKM. The CDR3 bases are TGTGCCAGCAGTCGACAGAGCTCCTACAATGAGCAGTTCTTC. The encoded protein is CASSRQSSYNEQFF.

With regard to this clone: The sample contains more than one DNA sequence encoding this CDR3. V is TRBV2 and J is TRBJ1-1; 7 bases agree with TRBD1. The trim removed 6 bases at V and 1 base at J, leaving 2 bases unmatched. This CDR3 comprises 13 residues. Germline CDR1 is SNHLY and CDR2 is FYNNEI. The DNA for the CDR3 is TGTGCCAGCAGCCGACAGGGGAACACTGAAGCTTTCTTT. Protein sequence: CASSRQGNTEAFF. Full variable domain (remainder filled in from reference TRBV2 and TRBJ1-1): EPEVTQTPSHQVTQMGQEVILRCVPISNHLYFYWYRQILGQKVEFLVSFYNNEISEKSEIFDDQFSVERPDGSNFTLKIRSTKLEDSAMYFCASSRQGNTEAFFGQGTRLTVV.

This clone is a singleton in its sample. This chain uses TRBV7-2 with TRBJ1-4; the match to TRBD1 covers 9 bases. The CDR3 has 15 residues. The V gene end was trimmed by 4 bases and the J gene end by 4 bases; junction bases not matched to a gene: 4. Germline V gene lookup returns CDR1 SGHTA and CDR2 FQGNSA. The CDR3 region has the DNA TGTGCCAGCAGCTGGGGGACAGGGCGTAATGAAAAACTGTTTTTT. Its translation: CASSWGTGRNEKLFF.

V is TRBV5-4 and J is TRBJ2-1; possible D gene TRBD2, 7 bases. Trimming removed 4 bases from V and 2 bases from J, with 16 bases in between. The CDR3 totals 16 residues. Germline V gene data show CDR1 as SGHNT and CDR2 as YYREEE (reference sequence). The CDR3 here is CASSSGGGPTYNEQFF. In DNA, the CDR3 is TGTGCCAGCAGCAGTGGGGGGGGCCCGACCTACAATGAGCAGTTCTTC. The whole variable domain, remainder taken from reference TRBV5-4 and TRBJ2-1, is ETGVTQSPTHLIKTRGQQVTLRCSSQSGHNTVSWYQQALGQGPQFIFQYYREEENGRGNFPPRFSGLQFPNYSSELNVNALELDDSALYLCASSSGGGPTYNEQFFGPGTRLTVL.

The gene calls are TRBV11-2 and TRBJ2-1; 9 bases map to TRBD1. Trimming removed 5 bases from V and 2 bases from J; junction bases left unmatched: 4. Per the germline V gene, CDR1 is SGHAT and CDR2 is FQNNGV. The CDR3 contains 15 residues. The CDR3 reads CASSQYRGPYNEQFF. The DNA for the CDR3 is TGTGCCAGCAGCCAGTACAGGGGGCCCTACAATGAGCAGTTCTTC.

The genes are TRBV29-1 and TRBJ1-1, with D unclear. Trimming left V 5 bases short and J 0 bases short, with 13 bases between. The CDR3 is made up of 14 amino acids. Germline V gene sequence: CDR1 SQVTM, CDR2 ANQGSEA. The CDR3 sequence is CSVSLTTMNTEAFF. Written as DNA, the CDR3 is TGCAGCGTTTCCTTAACAACAATGAACACTGAAGCTTTCTTT.

The chain joins TRBV19 to TRBJ1-2; D possibly corresponds to TRBD1 (5 bases). This CDR3 spans 14 amino acids. Between the trimmed V and J ends, which lost 3 bases and 2 bases, there was a span of 10 bases. Looked up from germline, CDR1 is LNHDA and CDR2 is SQIVND (reference sequence). The CDR3 DNA is TGTGCCAGTAGTATTGGTCAGGGCAACTATGGCTACACCTTC. It encodes CASSIGQGNYGYTF.

Written as DNA, the CDR3 is TGTGCCAGCAGTGAAAAGGGACAGGGGACAGGAAAACTGTTTTTT. Encoded protein: CASSEKGQGTGKLFF. V gene TRBV6-1 combines with J gene TRBJ1-4; 10 bases agree with TRBD1. The V and J ends lost 2 bases and 10 bases, in that order; junction bases with no gene match: 7. The CDR3 totals 15 residues. The germline V gene encodes CDR1 MNHNS and CDR2 SASEGT.

The rearrangement uses TRBV3-1 (or the pseudogene TRBV3-2) and TRBJ1-1, with TRBD1 as a possible D gene (6 bases). CDR1 and CDR2 (germline): LGHDT, YNNKEL (reference sequence). The CDR3 spans 11 residues. V was clipped by 5 bases and J by 7 bases, with 8 bases between them. As DNA, the CDR3 is TGTGCCAGCAGCATAGGGGGTGAAGCTTTCTTT. This sequence encodes CASSIGGEAFF.

The chain combines TRBV7-9 with TRBJ1-1; no definite D call. V dropped 1 base and J dropped 4 bases, with 10 bases sitting between them. Germline V lookup: CDR1 SEHNR, CDR2 FQNEAQ (reference sequence). The CDR3 covers 14 residues. CDR3 residues: CASSLDGAGTEAFF. As DNA, the CDR3 is TGTGCCAGCAGCTTAGACGGTGCGGGCACTGAAGCTTTCTTT. Variable domain in full (rest from reference TRBV7-9 and TRBJ1-1): DTGVSQNPRHKITKRGQNVTFRCDPISEHNRLYWYRQTLGQGPEFLTYFQNEAQLEKSRLLSDRFSAERPKGSFSTLEIQRTEQGDSAMYLCASSLDGAGTEAFFGQGTRLTVV.

The rearrangement links TRBV19 to TRBJ1-1, with a tentative D call TRBD1 (5 bases). This CDR3 comprises 15 residues. Trimming removed 7 bases from V and 2 bases from J, with 17 bases in between. Germline CDR1 LNHDA, CDR2 SQIVND (reference sequence). The CDR3 coding sequence is TGTGCCAGTACCCCCTCCAGGGCAGTCAACACTGAAGCTTTCTTT. As protein: CASTPSRAVNTEAFF.

There are many counts of this clone. The chain uses TRBV12-3 or TRBV12-4 and TRBJ2-7; D uncertain. Trimming pared 5 bases from V and 2 bases from J, leaving 4 bases between. There are 11 residues in the CDR3. In DNA form, the CDR3 reads TGTGCCAGCAGTACTACCTACGAGCAGTACTTC. This gives the protein CASSTTYEQYF.

V usage is TRBV7-6 and J usage is TRBJ2-1; 7 bases agree with TRBD2. The germline V gene has CDR1 SGHVS and CDR2 FNYEAQ. CDR3 length: 15 residues. The ends lost 5 bases at V and 5 bases at J; junction bases unmatched: 9. The chain's CDR3 is CASSPLGRGDNEQFF. CDR3 coding DNA: TGTGCCAGCAGCCCACTCGGACGGGGGGACAATGAGCAGTTCTTC.

The rearrangement uses TRBV6-5 and TRBJ2-7; 7 bases are a match to TRBD2. The CDR3 totals 14 residues. The V and J ends lost 7 bases and 0 bases, in that order; junction bases with no gene match: 6. Per the germline V gene, CDR1 is MNHEY and CDR2 is SVGAGI. The CDR3 DNA follows: TGTGCCAGCAAGCGGCGGGGGAACTCCTACGAGCAGTACTTC. Encoded protein: CASKRRGNSYEQYF.

The chain carries TRBV5-8 and TRBJ2-3, with 16 bases that match TRBD2. CDR1 SGHTS and CDR2 YDEGEE come from the germline V gene. V was pared by 2 bases and J by 1 base, with 10 bases of the junction left unmatched. This CDR3 is 20 amino acids long. In DNA form, the CDR3 reads TGTGCCAGCAGCTTCTTCCCGGGACTAGCGGGGGGGACTCGCACAGATACGCAGTATTTT. This translates into CASSFFPGLAGGTRTDTQYF.

This clone was counted only a few times. The chain couples TRBV7-9 to TRBJ1-1; 7 bases are a match to TRBD1. V gave up 2 bases and J gave up 6 bases; unmatched junction bases: 9. CDR3 size: 15 residues. From germline, CDR1 is SEHNR and CDR2 FQNEAQ (reference sequence). The CDR3 coding sequence is TGTGCCAGCAGCTTAACGACGACAGGGCGTCCTGAAGCTTTCTTT. Translation gives CASSLTTTGRPEAFF. Combining the CDR3 with reference TRBV7-9 and TRBJ1-1 gives the whole variable domain DTGVSQNPRHKITKRGQNVTFRCDPISEHNRLYWYRQTLGQGPEFLTYFQNEAQLEKSRLLSDRFSAERPKGSFSTLEIQRTEQGDSAMYLCASSLTTTGRPEAFFGQGTRLTVV.

The chain is built from TRBV4-3 and TRBJ2-5; D unclear. The germline CDR1 and CDR2 sequences are LGHNA and YSLEER. V was pared by 1 base and J by 1 base, with 7 bases between. This CDR3 has 14 amino acids. The CDR3 DNA reads TGCGCCAGCAGCCAAGGGTCCGGCCAAGAGACCCAGTACTTC. Protein product: CASSQGSGQETQYF.

This chain links TRBV7-3 with TRBJ1-1; TRBD1 aligns across 8 bases. CDR1 is SGHTA and CDR2 is FQGTGA in the germline V gene. CDR3 length: 16 residues. The ends lost 5 bases at V and 1 base at J; junction bases unmatched: 9. CDR3 region: CASSPTGQGGNTEAFF. The DNA for the CDR3 is TGTGCCAGCAGCCCAACCGGACAGGGTGGGAACACTGAAGCTTTCTTT.

This sequence joins TRBV7-2 and TRBJ1-1; 7 positions agree with TRBD1. Trimming at V came to 5 bases and at J to 8 bases, leaving 11 bases not matched to a gene. This CDR3 has 14 amino acids. CDR1 is SGHTA and CDR2 is FQGNSA in the germline V gene. CDR3 sequence: CASSPQSSTGEAFF. The CDR3 region has the DNA TGTGCCAGCAGCCCCCAAAGCTCGACAGGGGAAGCTTTCTTT.

V and J are TRBV5-1 and TRBJ2-7, with 8 bases identical to TRBD2. In germline, CDR1 is SGHRS, CDR2 YFSETQ. The V segment lost 2 bases and the J segment 0 bases; nucleotides outside the gene matches: 1. The CDR3 runs to 14 residues. In nucleotides, the CDR3 is TGCGCCAGCAGCTTAGGGACTAGCTCCTACGAGCAGTACTTC. Its protein product is CASSLGTSSYEQYF.

The chain links TRBV6-2 or TRBV6-3 to TRBJ2-1; 7 bases line up with TRBD2. This CDR3 is 16 amino acids long. V lost 5 bases, J lost 4 bases, and 11 bases stayed unmatched. Germline CDR1 is MNHEY and CDR2 is SVGEGT. The CDR3 reads CASSRRNSGRYNEQFF. For the CDR3, the DNA is TGTGCCAGCAGTCGGAGGAATAGCGGGCGGTACAATGAGCAGTTCTTC.

V and J are TRBV3-1 (or the pseudogene TRBV3-2) and TRBJ1-5; 7 nucleotides match TRBD1. Per germline, CDR1 LGHDT and CDR2 YNNKEL (reference sequence). The CDR3 is 15 amino acids. V was pared by 5 bases and J by 6 bases, with 10 bases of the junction left unmatched. The DNA for the CDR3 is TGTGCCAGCAGCAATAACAGGGGATCGAGTCAGCCCCAGCATTTT. This sequence encodes CASSNNRGSSQPQHF.

The V gene is TRBV5-8, the J gene TRBJ1-4; no definite D call. Trimming cost V 1 base and J 3 bases, with 16 bases left between them. Germline CDR1 is SGHTS and CDR2 is YDEGEE. The CDR3 has 17 residues. CDR3 region: CASSLIQTYGANEKLFF. As DNA, the CDR3 is TGTGCCAGCAGCTTGATACAGACTTACGGGGCTAATGAAAAACTGTTTTTT.

The CDR3 here is CASSRRQGDRREQYF. The CDR3 DNA follows: TGTGCCAGCAGTCGTCGACAGGGGGATCGGCGCGAGCAGTACTTC. V gene TRBV27 combines with J gene TRBJ2-7; 9 bases match TRBD1. J lost 6 bases, V lost 5 bases, and 11 bases had no gene match. The V gene's germline CDR1 is MNHEY and CDR2 SMNVEV (reference sequence). The CDR3 has 15 amino acids.

The gene calls are TRBV7-3 and TRBJ2-1; 8 positions match TRBD2. The V gene's germline CDR1 is SGHTA and CDR2 FQGTGA. The V and J ends lost 3 bases and 2 bases, in that order; junction bases with no gene match: 6. The CDR3 has 16 amino acids. The DNA of the CDR3 is TGTGCCAGCAGCTTCCGCCGGGGGGGCACCTACAATGAGCAGTTCTTC. Translation gives CASSFRRGGTYNEQFF.

This clone has only one observation. The V gene is TRBV5-1, the J gene TRBJ1-1, with a possible D match to TRBD1 (5 bases). Germline-derived CDR1 and CDR2 are SGHRS and YFSETQ. V was shortened by 4 bases and J by 4 bases, with 11 bases between the two germline ends. The CDR3 runs 13 residues. CDR3 in amino acids: CASSQQGGTEAFF. Here the CDR3 DNA reads TGCGCCAGCAGCCAGCAGGGAGGCACTGAAGCTTTCTTT.

The chain carries TRBV9 and TRBJ2-1; TRBD1 matches at 9 bases. Germline V lookup: CDR1 SGDLS, CDR2 YYNGEE. The CDR3 is 14 amino acids. V lost 7 bases to trimming and J lost 6 bases; unmatched junction nucleotides: 8. CDR3 sequence reads: CASVQGAQSNEQFF. The CDR3 DNA reads TGTGCCAGCGTACAGGGGGCGCAAAGCAATGAGCAGTTCTTC.

The rearrangement uses TRBV5-1 and TRBJ1-4, with D tentatively TRBD1 (5 bases). V shed 3 bases and J shed 4 bases, with 10 bases lying between them. This CDR3 comprises 14 residues. Germline CDR1 is SGHRS and CDR2 is YFSETQ. The CDR3 loop reads CASSSQGGNEKLFF. In nucleotides, the CDR3 is TGCGCCAGCAGCTCTCAGGGCGGTAATGAAAAACTGTTTTTT.

This chain connects TRBV18 to TRBJ2-3; 8 bases align to TRBD1. Germline CDR1 KGHSH, CDR2 LQKENI. The V segment lost 6 bases and the J segment 2 bases; nucleotides outside the gene matches: 4. The CDR3 is made up of 14 amino acids. Here the CDR3 DNA reads TGTGCCAGCTCCTGGACAGGGTCCACAGATACGCAGTATTTT. Protein: CASSWTGSTDTQYF.

The chain is built from TRBV7-2 and TRBJ1-2, with D possibly being TRBD1 (5 bases). Trimming took off 1 base at V and 8 bases at J, with 17 bases between the two ends. There are 15 residues in the CDR3. In germline, CDR1 is SGHTA, CDR2 FQGNSA. The CDR3 is CASSLESGAGGGYTF. CDR3 in DNA: TGTGCCAGCAGCTTAGAATCCGGTGCCGGGGGGGGCTACACCTTC.